This TCR beta chain originates from a study of control samples from healthy donors and cancer patients (dated by TCRdb to 2020 to 2021). As concerns this clone: This receptor's antigen is unknown. The record has no base qualities; no much larger clone is one base away.

The receptor library was made with the immunoSEQ multiplex PCR assay. TCRdb took this table from immuneACCESS and kept in-frame rearrangements with V and J called. Such tables lack part of the clones; where checked against another copy, unresolved V genes explain under half of the gap, and the rest is unexplained. The sample contains 150,000 to 200,000 clones, about 87% of them found a single time. The biggest ten clones account for about 12% of the sample. Counted from cysteine to phenylalanine, this CDR3 has 16 amino acids. Kept here is only the CDR3 DNA, which spans 48 bases and is read in frame from base 1. The V and J ends are trimmed by 4 bases and 0 bases, leaving 12 bases between them. The germline V gene provides CDR1 MDHEN and CDR2 SYDVKM.

The receptor was isolated from a man aged 25 to 40 in good health. The chain couples TRBV28 to TRBJ1-4; the D gene is not confidently resolved. The sample was blood. The DNA sequence is as follows: TGTGCCAGCAGTTCCAGGCAGCCTTCAACTAATGAAAAACTGTTTTTT. Translated, this is CASSSRQPSTNEKLFF. With the rest looked up from the reference TRBV28 and TRBJ1-4 genes rather than sequenced, the full variable domain is DVKVTQSSRYLVKRTGEKVFLECVQDMDHENMFWYRQDPGLGLRLIYFSYDVKMKEKGDIPEGYSVSREKKERFSLILESASTNQTSMYLCASSSRQPSTNEKLFFGSGTQLSVL.